Detailed here is one TCR beta chain. Germline CDR1 reads SGHNT; CDR2 reads YYREEE (reference sequence). Unmatched junction bases numbered 3, after V lost 3 bases and J lost 1 base. The CDR3 is 15 amino acids. This specimen comes from a study of PD-L1 blockade in urothelial cancer. Study overall: In terms of prior chemotherapy, patients had received 0 to 3 regimens. Blood analysis was done at 3 weeks (second dose) and 6 weeks after treatment began. Each blood sample yielded a median of approximately 140,000 T cells.

Patient sample counts ranged from 1 to 8, pretreatment and on-treatment. The method was immunoSEQ multiplex PCR; TCRdb's version includes in-frame clones alone and lacks a portion of them. The sample consists of about 20,000 clones, about 86% of them appearing once. The receptor comes from a man aged 50-59 years with urothelial cancer. Source: PBMCs, taken around atezolizumab (anti-PD-L1) treatment. The J gene is TRBJ2-2, the V gene TRBV5-4, with TRBD1 matching over 7 bases. CDR3 region: CASSSDRRNTGELFF. CDR3 DNA: TGTGCCAGCAGCTCGGACAGGAGGAACACCGGGGAGCTGTTTTTT. The entire variable domain, with the rest obtained from reference TRBV5-4 and TRBJ2-2, is as follows: ETGVTQSPTHLIKTRGQQVTLRCSSQSGHNTVSWYQQALGQGPQFIFQYYREEENGRGNFPPRFSGLQFPNYSSELNVNALELDDSALYLCASSSDRRNTGELFFGEGSRLTVL.